What follows are 22 T cell receptor beta chains derived from one specimen sequenced in a study of T cells after yellow fever vaccination. TCRdb re-derived calls from the 5' RACE reads in MiXCR, one entry per CDR3 protein. In the table there are about 130,000 distinct CDR3 sequences, around 7.7% of which are singletons. The sequencing used CD4+ T cells sorted from PBMCs, collected more than 8 days after the first yellow fever vaccination. The source of these receptors is a young man who received the YFV17D yellow fever vaccine.

This clonotype was observed many times. The chain links TRBV6-2 or TRBV6-3 to TRBJ2-5; D gene ambiguous. The germline gives CDR1 MNHEY, CDR2 SVGEGT. The CDR3 spans 12 residues. Trimming removed 2 bases at V and 1 base at J, with 2 bases between. The CDR3 DNA sequence: TGTGCCAGCAGTTACACCCAAGAGACCCAGTACTTC. Translating gives CASSYTQETQYF.

Many counts were recorded for this clonotype. The chain carries TRBV6-1 and TRBJ2-2, with D possibly TRBD1 on 7 matching bases. This CDR3 region has 14 residues. Trimming removed 7 bases from V and 7 bases from J, with 16 bases in between. The germline gives CDR1 MNHNS, CDR2 SASEGT. The CDR3 reads CASIAQGGRGELFF. Here the CDR3 DNA reads TGTGCCAGCATCGCTCAGGGGGGCCGCGGGGAGCTGTTTTTT.

This clonotype was detected a few times. This chain links TRBV7-9 with TRBJ1-1; D uncertain. This CDR3 is built from 15 residues. Germline V lookup: CDR1 SEHNR, CDR2 FQNEAQ (reference sequence). V lost 5 bases and J 1 base, leaving 14 bases between the germline ends. CDR3 protein: CASSATGSRNTEAFF. CDR3 DNA: TGTGCCAGCAGCGCGACCGGCAGTCGGAACACTGAAGCTTTCTTT. Together with reference TRBV7-9 and TRBJ1-1, the CDR3 gives the full variable domain: DTGVSQNPRHKITKRGQNVTFRCDPISEHNRLYWYRQTLGQGPEFLTYFQNEAQLEKSRLLSDRFSAERPKGSFSTLEIQRTEQGDSAMYLCASSATGSRNTEAFFGQGTRLTVV.

In the case of this clonotype: The DNA is omitted, as the CDR3 cannot be located on it reliably, and the CDR3 follows TCRdb's listing. The chain recombines TRBV20-1 with TRBJ2-3; the table assigns TRBD1, which was not confirmed against the DNA. Termini included, the CDR3 measures 15 amino acids. In germline, CDR1 is DFQATT, CDR2 SNEGSKA (reference sequence). CDR3: CGGQGSGQGEDTQYF.

This clonotype was observed many times. The J gene is TRBJ1-1, the V gene TRBV12-3 or TRBV12-4; D gene ambiguous. The CDR3 is made up of 13 amino acids. V lost 6 bases and J lost 5, with 13 bases in between. CDR3 in amino acids: CASSPVMGTEAFF. The CDR3, as DNA: TGTGCCAGCAGCCCTGTAATGGGGACTGAAGCTTTCTTT.

This clonotype was detected ten times or more. The genes are TRBV24-1 and TRBJ2-5, with TRBD2 matching over 7 bases. V trimming: 5 bases; J trimming: 1 base; junction bases outside the gene matches: 6. Germline CDR1 reads KGHDR; CDR2 reads SFDVKD. The CDR3 is 15 residues long. CDR3 loop: CATSGASGGQETQYF. The CDR3 DNA sequence: TGTGCCACCAGTGGGGCTAGCGGTGGCCAAGAGACCCAGTACTTC.

V gene TRBV6-1 combines with J gene TRBJ1-2; D might be TRBD1 (5 bases). V dropped 7 bases and J dropped 1 base, with 19 bases sitting between them. CDR3 length: 16 residues. The V gene's germline CDR1 is MNHNS and CDR2 SASEGT. CDR3 bases: TGTGCCAGCATTCCGGGACGCGGCCTCTTTAACTATGGCTACACCTTC. Translating it yields CASIPGRGLFNYGYTF.

This clonotype was seen ten or more times. This chain uses TRBV4-1 with TRBJ2-3; D is perhaps TRBD1 (5 bases). CDR1 MGHRA and CDR2 YSYEKL come from the germline V gene. CDR3 length: 15 residues. V lost 3 bases and J lost 2, with 12 bases in between. As DNA, the CDR3 is TGCGCCAGCAGCCACCAGGGTTCGGCCACAGATACGCAGTATTTT. This codes for CASSHQGSATDTQYF.

This clonotype showed up many times. The V and J genes are TRBV7-9 and TRBJ2-5, with no clear D. Looked up from germline, CDR1 is SEHNR and CDR2 is FQNEAQ (reference sequence). This CDR3 has 16 amino acids. Trimming stripped 5 bases from V and 2 bases from J, with 18 bases between. The CDR3 spells CASSPLRSGQQETQYF. As DNA, the CDR3 is TGTGCCAGCAGCCCTCTCAGGAGTGGGCAGCAAGAGACCCAGTACTTC.

This clonotype was seen many times. This rearrangement joins TRBV4-2 to TRBJ1-5; D is uncertain. V was cut by 0 bases and J by 5 bases, with 8 bases left in between. The germline CDR1 and CDR2 sequences are LGHNA and YNFKEQ. This CDR3 comprises 14 residues. CDR3 sequence: CASSQDRAYQPQHF. CDR3 coding DNA: TGTGCCAGCAGCCAAGATAGGGCCTATCAGCCCCAGCATTTT.

This clonotype was counted a few times. This chain links TRBV5-4 with TRBJ2-7; 11 bases are shared with TRBD2. The V and J ends lost 2 bases and 6 bases, in that order; junction bases with no gene match: 10. The CDR3 runs 16 residues. Germline lookup yields CDR1 SGHNT and CDR2 YYREEE (reference sequence). The CDR3 loop is CASSFLAGGSVIEQYV. DNA of the CDR3: TGTGCCAGCAGCTTCCTAGCGGGGGGCTCGGTGATCGAGCAGTACGTC.

This clonotype was detected many times. The rearrangement joins TRBV20-1 to TRBJ2-2, with TRBD1 matching over 8 bases. CDR1 is DFQATT, CDR2 SNEGSKA, per germline (reference sequence). The J segment lost 0 bases and the V segment lost 2 bases, leaving 5 bases of the junction unmatched. This CDR3 has 16 amino acids. CDR3 region: CSARPGQGANTGELFF. CDR3 in DNA: TGCAGTGCTAGACCAGGACAGGGAGCGAACACCGGGGAGCTGTTTTTT.

The chain uses TRBV7-9 and TRBJ2-1, with 9 bases that match TRBD2. With 4 bases clipped from V and 9 bases from J, the junction kept 10 bases outside the gene matches. The CDR3 covers 15 residues. Germline CDR1 and CDR2: SEHNR and FQNEAQ (reference sequence). The DNA for the CDR3 is TGTGCCAGCAGCTCCGGGACTAGCCCAGGAGGTGAGCAGTTCTTC. Its translation is CASSSGTSPGGEQFF.

In its sample, this clonotype was seen a few times. This rearrangement joins TRBV12-3 or TRBV12-4 to TRBJ1-1; the D gene is possibly TRBD1 (5 bases). V was pared by 9 bases and J by 0 bases, with 14 bases between. The CDR3 totals 14 residues. In DNA, the CDR3 is TGTGCCAGTCGGAGGTCAGGGATGAACACTGAAGCTTTCTTT. This gives the protein CASRRSGMNTEAFF.

This sequence joins TRBV19 and TRBJ1-6; perhaps TRBD1 as D (5 bases). The CDR3 length is 15 residues. CDR1 LNHDA and CDR2 SQIVND come from the germline V gene (reference sequence). V lost 6 bases, J lost 10 bases, and 19 bases lay in between. CDR3 nucleotide sequence: TGTGCCAGTAGCCCGGGGCGTCTAGCGGGGTCACCCCTCCACTTT. This sequence encodes CASSPGRLAGSPLHF. Filled out from reference TRBV19 and TRBJ1-6, the complete variable domain reads DGGITQSPKYLFRKEGQNVTLSCEQNLNHDAMYWYRQDPGQGLRLIYYSQIVNDFQKGDIAEGYSVSREKKESFPLTVTSAQKNPTAFYLCASSPGRLAGSPLHFGNGTRLTVT.

This clonotype was seen ten or more times. The J gene is TRBJ2-1, the V gene TRBV7-9, with 9 bases aligning to TRBD2. V lost 7 bases and J lost 2; bases outside the gene matches: 3. The germline V gene encodes CDR1 SEHNR and CDR2 FQNEAQ (reference sequence). There are 14 residues in the CDR3. The DNA for the CDR3 is TGTGCCAGCAATAGCGGGGGCACCTACAATGAGCAGTTCTTC. Encoded protein: CASNSGGTYNEQFF. The full variable domain, with the rest looked up from reference TRBV7-9 and TRBJ2-1, is DTGVSQNPRHKITKRGQNVTFRCDPISEHNRLYWYRQTLGQGPEFLTYFQNEAQLEKSRLLSDRFSAERPKGSFSTLEIQRTEQGDSAMYLCASNSGGTYNEQFFGPGTRLTVL.

A few counts support this clonotype. The chain carries TRBV7-2 and TRBJ1-4, with D hard to call. The CDR3 consists of 15 residues. Germline V gives CDR1 SGHTA, CDR2 FQGNSA. Trimming took 1 base from V and 5 from J, leaving 11 bases between them. This CDR3 reads CASSLGGSRNEKLFF. CDR3 in DNA: TGTGCCAGCAGCTTAGGTGGTTCGAGGAATGAAAAACTGTTTTTT.

This clonotype was detected ten times or more. This sequence joins TRBV7-2 and TRBJ2-5, with D unclear. The CDR3 has 14 amino acids. Looked up from germline, CDR1 is SGHTA and CDR2 is FQGNSA. The V end lost 1 base, the J end lost 1 base, and 7 bases lay between the germline ends. The CDR3 bases are TGTGCCAGCAGCTTAGGAGGAAGCCAAGAGACCCAGTACTTC. Its protein product is CASSLGGSQETQYF.

As to this clonotype: One base away lies a much larger clone, so this may be a sequencing read error. This sequence joins TRBV27 and TRBJ2-5, with 12 bases aligning to TRBD1. CDR1 and CDR2 (germline): MNHEY, SMNVEV (reference sequence). This CDR3 contains 15 residues. This CDR3 reads CASSTGTGGAETRYF. CDR3 DNA sequence: TGTGCCAGCAGTACCGGGACAGGGGGCGCGGAGACCCGGTACTTC.

This clonotype has at least ten counts. The rearrangement links TRBV9 to TRBJ2-5, with TRBD2 identical over 15 bases. With 3 bases clipped from V and 1 base from J, the junction kept 7 bases outside the gene matches. The germline V gene has CDR1 SGDLS and CDR2 YYNGEE. The CDR3 totals 18 residues. Here the CDR3 DNA reads TGTGCCAGCAGCGCCGGGAGGACTAGCGGGGGGGCCCAAGAGACCCAGTACTTC. Translation gives CASSAGRTSGGAQETQYF.

The genes are TRBV2 and TRBJ2-5, with 7 bases fitting TRBD1. Germline trimming cut 6 bases from V and 9 bases from J; bases unmatched to any gene: 13. Germline V gene data show CDR1 as SNHLY and CDR2 as FYNNEI. The CDR3 loop spans 14 amino acids. The chain's CDR3 is CASSVDRARMAQYF. In DNA, the CDR3 is TGTGCCAGCAGCGTTGACAGGGCGCGAATGGCCCAGTACTTC.

This clonotype showed up many times. The chain recombines TRBV6-2 or TRBV6-3 with TRBJ2-7; 9 bases map to TRBD2. J was trimmed by 12 bases and V by 8 bases; bases with no gene match: 17. The CDR3 is 14 amino acids. The germline CDR1 and CDR2 sequences are MNHEY and SVGEGT. The CDR3 bases are TGTGCCAGCGGGCAAAGCGGGGGGACCCTTCTGCGGTACTTC. Protein: CASGQSGGTLLRYF.